Following are 2 T cell receptor beta chains from one sample sequenced in a study of tissue T cells after allogeneic stem cell transplantation. Assay: immunoSEQ multiplex PCR; the TCRdb copy retains only in-frame clones and omits some. This table holds 3,500 to 5,500 clones, approximately 49% found once. The sample's time point: mouse harvest day 14 after allogeneic transplant. Each mouse received 10^7 T-cell-depleted marrow cells plus 10^6 splenic CD5+ T cells by tail vein. Specimen: lymph node tissue. These receptors were collected from a female BALB/c mouse given C57BL/6 T cells with graft-versus-host disease after an allogeneic hematopoietic cell transplant.

This clone is medium-sized in the sample. The genes are named according to mouse. Read data end 1 residue before the CDR3 end; the end is taken from the germline J gene. V usage is TRBV26 and J usage is TRBJ2-7; D not resolved. Germline loops: CDR1 KGHPV, CDR2 FQNQEV (reference sequence). The CDR3 consists of 12 residues. V was trimmed by 3 bases and J by 3 bases, leaving 6 bases between them. Partial CDR3 DNA: TGTGCCAGCAGTCTAGGGAACTATGAACAGTAC. This sequence encodes CASSLGNYEQY. The whole CDR3 protein is CASSLGNYEQYF.

Of note for this clone: The genes and germline here are from mouse. The read ends 1 residue before the CDR3 terminus; that terminus is restored from the germline J gene. The chain couples TRBV19 to TRBJ1-4; D is unresolved. The V gene lost 2 bases and the J gene lost 0 bases, with 5 bases spanning the gap. The CDR3 consists of 14 residues. Germline V gene data show CDR1 as FNHDT and CDR2 as SITEND (reference sequence). CDR3 protein: CASSIVFSNERLFF. The part of the CDR3 DNA that was read is TGTGCCAGCAGTATTGTCTTTTCCAACGAAAGATTATTT.